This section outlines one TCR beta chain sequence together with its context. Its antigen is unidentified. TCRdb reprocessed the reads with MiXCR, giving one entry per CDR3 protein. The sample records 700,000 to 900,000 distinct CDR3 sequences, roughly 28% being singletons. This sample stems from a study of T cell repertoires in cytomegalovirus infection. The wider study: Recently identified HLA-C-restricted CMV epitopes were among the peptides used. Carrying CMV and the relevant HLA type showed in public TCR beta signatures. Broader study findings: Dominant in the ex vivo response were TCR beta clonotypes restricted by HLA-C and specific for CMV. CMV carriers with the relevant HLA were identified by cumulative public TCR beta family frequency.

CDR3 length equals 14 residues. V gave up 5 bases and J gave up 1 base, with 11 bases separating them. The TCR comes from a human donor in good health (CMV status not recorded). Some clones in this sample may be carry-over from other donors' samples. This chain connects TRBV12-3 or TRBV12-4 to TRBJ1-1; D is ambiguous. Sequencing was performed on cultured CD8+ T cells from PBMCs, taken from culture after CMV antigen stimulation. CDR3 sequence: CASSLPEGNTEAFF. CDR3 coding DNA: TGTGCCAGCAGTCTTCCCGAGGGGAACACTGAAGCTTTCTTT.